This T cell receptor (beta chain) was retrieved from a study of response to subunit inactivated influenza vaccine. Whole-study findings and limits: A suggestion made by the authors is that each seasonal influenza vaccination recruits few new T cells.

TCRdb reanalysed the RT-PCR reads using MiXCR and keeps one entry per CDR3 protein. The sample has around 470,000 distinct CDR3 sequences, roughly 7.9% seen once; the top ten hold about 12%. This clonotype appeared many times. Its matching antigen is unknown. The CDR3 covers 19 residues. Germline V lookup: CDR1 SGHAT, CDR2 FQNNGV. The V and J ends lost 2 bases and 0 bases respectively, with 22 bases between them. This TCR came from a man aged 45 to 70 who received an inactivated influenza vaccine. Here the sequenced sample was PBMCs from blood, taken roughly 24 months after vaccination. V usage is TRBV11-2 and J usage is TRBJ1-1; D is ambiguous. The CDR3 region has the DNA TGTGCCAGCAGCTTAAAGCGTGGGCCAGCTCTTCCTTTGAACACTGAAGCTTTCTTT. As protein: CASSLKRGPALPLNTEAFF.